These 9 T cell receptor beta chains were sequenced from one sample in a study of CXCR3-negative and CXCR3-positive naive CD8 T cells. The TRB cDNA libraries were prepared by 5' RACE with UMI labels. No DNA is given; TCRdb re-called the 5' RACE reads and lists each CDR3 protein once. The sample totals 40,000 to 55,000 distinct CDR3 sequences. The sequencing input was naive CXCR3- CD8+ T cells from blood. Subset in this sample: CD45RO-CCR7+CD27+CD95- naive CD8+ T cells lacking CXCR3 (TNR3-). The receptors here all came from a human donor in good health. Some clones in this sample may be carry-over from other donors' samples.

This chain joins TRBV4-3 and TRBJ2-5; TCRdb indicates TRBD2, and absent DNA this call remains unverified. The CDR3 has 15 amino acids. Germline lookup yields CDR1 LGHNA and CDR2 YSLEER. The CDR3 sequence is CASSQIGTSEETQYF.

The chain is built from TRBV28 and TRBJ2-3; the TCRdb D gene call, TRBD1, has no DNA to confirm it. Germline loops: CDR1 MDHEN, CDR2 SYDVKM. CDR3 size: 15 residues. CDR3 in amino acids: CASSPDRGPTDTQYF.

The chain is built from TRBV7-8 and TRBJ2-1; the D call of TRBD1 rests on TCRdb alone, since no DNA is present to check it. The CDR3 has 15 residues. Germline-derived CDR1 and CDR2 are SGHVS and FQNEAQ. CDR3 protein: CASRPGQAAYNEQFF. The variable domain in full, with the rest retrieved from reference TRBV7-8 and TRBJ2-1, is GAGVSQSPRYKVAKRGQDVALRCDPISGHVSLFWYQQALGQGPEFLTYFQNEAQLDKSGLPSDRFFAERPEGSVSTLKIQRTQQEDSAVYLCASRPGQAAYNEQFFGPGTRLTVL.

The chain is built from TRBV20-1 and TRBJ1-1. There are 16 residues in the CDR3. The germline CDR1 and CDR2 sequences are DFQATT and SNEGSKA (reference sequence). The CDR3 spells CSARDQGGRAETEAFF.

The chain employs TRBV25-1 and TRBJ1-2; TCRdb's D gene call, TRBD1, goes unchecked for lack of DNA. Germline loops: CDR1 MGHDK, CDR2 SYGVNS. This CDR3 region has 12 residues. CDR3 in amino acids: CASSMGAVGYTF.

V usage is TRBV4-3 and J usage is TRBJ2-1; TCRdb's D gene call, TRBD1, goes unchecked for lack of DNA. The CDR3 is 17 amino acids. From germline, CDR1 is LGHNA and CDR2 YSLEER. The CDR3 is CASSQDLRTTKYNEQFF.

J is TRBJ1-1 and V is TRBV7-9; with no DNA, the TCRdb D assignment of TRBD1 cannot be verified. The CDR3 length is 14 residues. Germline loops: CDR1 SEHNR, CDR2 FQNEAQ (reference sequence). This CDR3 is CASNRAGENTEAFF.

CDR3 in amino acids: CASSQDVDSGANVLTF. This chain links TRBV4-2 with TRBJ2-6. CDR1 is LGHNA, CDR2 YNFKEQ, per germline. This CDR3 comprises 16 residues.

The rearrangement joins TRBV7-3 to TRBJ2-1. The CDR3 is 15 residues long. Germline V gene lookup returns CDR1 SGHTA and CDR2 FQGTGA. CDR3 sequence: CASGTEASSYNEQFF.